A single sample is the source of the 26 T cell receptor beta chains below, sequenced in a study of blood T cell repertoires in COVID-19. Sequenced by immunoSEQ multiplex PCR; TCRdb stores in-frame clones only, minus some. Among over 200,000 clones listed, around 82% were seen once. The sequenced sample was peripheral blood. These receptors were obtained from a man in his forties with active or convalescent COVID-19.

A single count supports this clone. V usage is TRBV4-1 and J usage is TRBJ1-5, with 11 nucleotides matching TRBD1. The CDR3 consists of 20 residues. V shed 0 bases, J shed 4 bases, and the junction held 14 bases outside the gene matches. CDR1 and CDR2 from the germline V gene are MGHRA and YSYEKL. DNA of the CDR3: TGCGCCAGCAGCCAAGACCATTGGACAGGGGGCGTAGAACTAAATCAGCCCCAGCATTTT. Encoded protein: CASSQDHWTGGVELNQPQHF.

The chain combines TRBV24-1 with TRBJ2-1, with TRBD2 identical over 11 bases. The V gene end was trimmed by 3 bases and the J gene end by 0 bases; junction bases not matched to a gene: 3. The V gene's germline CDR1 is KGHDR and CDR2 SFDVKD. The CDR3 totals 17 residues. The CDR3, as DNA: TGTGCCACCAGTGATCCCCTAGCGGGAGGCTCCTACAATGAGCAGTTCTTC. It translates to CATSDPLAGGSYNEQFF.

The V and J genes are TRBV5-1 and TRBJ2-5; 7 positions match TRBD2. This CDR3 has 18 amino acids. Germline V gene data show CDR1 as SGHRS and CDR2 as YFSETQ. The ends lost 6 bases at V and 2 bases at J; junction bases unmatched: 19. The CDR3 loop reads CASIGAAAGELLQETQYF. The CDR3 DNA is TGCGCCAGCATCGGGGCCGCGGCGGGAGAATTATTACAAGAGACCCAGTACTTC.

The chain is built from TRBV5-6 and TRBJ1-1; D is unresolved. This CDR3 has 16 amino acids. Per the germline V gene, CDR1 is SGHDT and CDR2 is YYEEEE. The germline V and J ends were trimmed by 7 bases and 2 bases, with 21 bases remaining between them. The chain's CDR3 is CASAPLGTPRNTEAFF. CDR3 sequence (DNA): TGTGCCAGCGCCCCCCTTGGCACCCCCCGTAACACTGAAGCTTTCTTT.

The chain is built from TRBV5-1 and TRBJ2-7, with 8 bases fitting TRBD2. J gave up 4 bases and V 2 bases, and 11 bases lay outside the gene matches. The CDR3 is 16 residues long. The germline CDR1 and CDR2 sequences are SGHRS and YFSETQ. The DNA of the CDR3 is TGCGCCAGCAGCTTAGGGAGCGGGGGCCGTGGTTACGAGCAGTACTTC. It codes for CASSLGSGGRGYEQYF.

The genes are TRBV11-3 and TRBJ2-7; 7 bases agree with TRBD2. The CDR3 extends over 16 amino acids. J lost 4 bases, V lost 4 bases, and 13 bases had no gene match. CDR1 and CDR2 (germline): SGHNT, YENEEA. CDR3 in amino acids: CASSSGGGGGAYEQYF. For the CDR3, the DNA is TGTGCCAGCAGCTCCGGTGGGGGGGGAGGTGCATACGAGCAGTACTTC.

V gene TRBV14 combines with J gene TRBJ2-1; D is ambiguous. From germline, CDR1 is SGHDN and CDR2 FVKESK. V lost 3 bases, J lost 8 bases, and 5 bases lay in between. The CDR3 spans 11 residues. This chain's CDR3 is CASSQSDEQFF. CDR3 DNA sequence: TGTGCCAGCAGCCAGAGCGATGAGCAGTTCTTC.

The CDR3 DNA sequence: TGTGCCTGGCAGCGCCCGAGCACAGATACGCAGTATTTT. It translates to CAWQRPSTDTQYF. The chain has TRBV30 and TRBJ2-3; D ambiguous. V dropped 5 bases and J dropped 0 bases, with 9 bases sitting between them. In germline, CDR1 is GTSNPN, CDR2 SVGIG (reference sequence). The CDR3 is 13 residues long.

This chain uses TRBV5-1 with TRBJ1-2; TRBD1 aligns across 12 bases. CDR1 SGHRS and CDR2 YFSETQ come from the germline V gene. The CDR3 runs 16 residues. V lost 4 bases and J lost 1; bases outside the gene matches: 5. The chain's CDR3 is CASSAGQGARNYGYTF. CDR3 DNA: TGCGCCAGCAGCGCGGGACAGGGGGCTCGTAACTATGGCTACACCTTC.

CDR3 amino acids: CATSRGQGGEKLFF. The CDR3 region has the DNA TGTGCCACCAGCAGGGGCCAGGGCGGTGAAAAACTGTTTTTT. The V gene is TRBV15, the J gene TRBJ1-4, with D tentatively TRBD1 (5 bases). Germline CDR1 LNHNV, CDR2 YYDKDF (reference sequence). V was trimmed by 3 bases and J by 7 bases, leaving 12 bases between them. This CDR3 region has 14 residues. Based on the CDR3 plus reference TRBV15 and TRBJ1-4, the full variable domain is DAMVIQNPRYQVTQFGKPVTLSCSQTLNHNVMYWYQQKSSQAPKLLFHYYDKDFNNEADTPDNFQSRRPNTSFCFLDIRSPGLGDTAMYLCATSRGQGGEKLFFGSGTQLSVL.

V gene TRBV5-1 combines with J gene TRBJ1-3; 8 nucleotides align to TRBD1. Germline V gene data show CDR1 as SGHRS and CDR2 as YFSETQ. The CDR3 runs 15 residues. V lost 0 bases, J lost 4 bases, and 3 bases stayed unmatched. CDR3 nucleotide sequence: TGCGCCAGCAGCTTGGGGACAGGGACCGGAAACACCATATATTTT. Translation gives CASSLGTGTGNTIYF.

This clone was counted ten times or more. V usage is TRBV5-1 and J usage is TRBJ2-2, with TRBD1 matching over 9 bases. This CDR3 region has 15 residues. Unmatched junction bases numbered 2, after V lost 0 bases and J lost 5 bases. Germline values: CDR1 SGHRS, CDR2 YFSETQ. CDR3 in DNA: TGCGCCAGCAGCTTGGAACAGGGGGCAACCGGGGAGCTGTTTTTT. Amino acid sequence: CASSLEQGATGELFF.

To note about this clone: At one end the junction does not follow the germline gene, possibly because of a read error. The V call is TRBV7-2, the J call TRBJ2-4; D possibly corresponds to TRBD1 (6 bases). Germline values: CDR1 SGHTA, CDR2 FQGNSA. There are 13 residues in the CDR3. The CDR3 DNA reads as TGTGCGAGCACAGGGTTAGCCAAAAACATTCAGTACTTC. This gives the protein CASTGLAKNIQYF.

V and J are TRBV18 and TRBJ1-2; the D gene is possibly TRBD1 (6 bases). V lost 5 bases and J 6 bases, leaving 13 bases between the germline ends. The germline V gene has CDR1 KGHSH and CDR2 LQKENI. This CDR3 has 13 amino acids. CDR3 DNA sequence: TGTGCCAGCTCATCCCCAGGGGCGGATGGCTACACCTTC. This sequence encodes CASSSPGADGYTF.

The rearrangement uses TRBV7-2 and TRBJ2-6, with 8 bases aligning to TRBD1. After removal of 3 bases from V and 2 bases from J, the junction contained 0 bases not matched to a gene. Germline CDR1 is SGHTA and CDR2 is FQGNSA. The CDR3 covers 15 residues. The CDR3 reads CASSLDRAGANVLTF. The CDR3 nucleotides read TGTGCCAGCAGCTTGGACAGGGCTGGGGCCAACGTCCTGACTTTC.

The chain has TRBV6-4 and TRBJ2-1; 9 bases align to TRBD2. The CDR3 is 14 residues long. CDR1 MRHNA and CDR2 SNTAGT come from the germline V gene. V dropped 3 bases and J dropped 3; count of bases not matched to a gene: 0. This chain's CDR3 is CASSEREGYNEQFF. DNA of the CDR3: TGTGCCAGCAGTGAGCGGGAGGGCTACAATGAGCAGTTCTTC.

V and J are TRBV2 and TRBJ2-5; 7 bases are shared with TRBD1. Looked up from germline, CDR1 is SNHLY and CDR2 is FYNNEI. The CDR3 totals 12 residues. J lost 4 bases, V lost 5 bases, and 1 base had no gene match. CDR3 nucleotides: TGTGCCAGCAGTTCAGGGGGAGAGACCCAGTACTTC. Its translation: CASSSGGETQYF. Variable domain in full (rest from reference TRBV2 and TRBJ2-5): EPEVTQTPSHQVTQMGQEVILRCVPISNHLYFYWYRQILGQKVEFLVSFYNNEISEKSEIFDDQFSVERPDGSNFTLKIRSTKLEDSAMYFCASSSGGETQYFGPGTRLLVL.

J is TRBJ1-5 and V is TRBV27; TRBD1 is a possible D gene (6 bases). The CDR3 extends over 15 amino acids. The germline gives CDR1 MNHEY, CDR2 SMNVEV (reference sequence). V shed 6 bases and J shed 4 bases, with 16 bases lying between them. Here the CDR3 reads CASSSGTLPNQPQHF. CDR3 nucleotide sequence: TGTGCCAGCAGCTCCGGGACACTTCCTAATCAGCCCCAGCATTTT.

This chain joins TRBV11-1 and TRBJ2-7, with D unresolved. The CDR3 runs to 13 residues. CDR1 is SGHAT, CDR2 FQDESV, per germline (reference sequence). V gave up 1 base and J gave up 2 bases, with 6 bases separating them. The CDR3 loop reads CASSLGYPYEQYF. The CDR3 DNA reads TGTGCCAGCAGCTTAGGCTACCCCTACGAGCAGTACTTC.

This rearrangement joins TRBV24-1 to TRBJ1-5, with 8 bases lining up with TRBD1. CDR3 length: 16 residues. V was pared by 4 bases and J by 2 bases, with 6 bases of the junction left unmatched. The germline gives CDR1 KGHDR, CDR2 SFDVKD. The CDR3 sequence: CATSDSPGGGNQPQHF. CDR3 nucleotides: TGTGCCACCAGTGACAGCCCAGGGGGCGGCAATCAGCCCCAGCATTTT.

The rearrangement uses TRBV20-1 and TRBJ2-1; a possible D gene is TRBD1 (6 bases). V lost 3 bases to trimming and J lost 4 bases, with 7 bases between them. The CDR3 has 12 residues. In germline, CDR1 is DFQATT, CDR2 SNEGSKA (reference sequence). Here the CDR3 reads CSASGQYNEQFF. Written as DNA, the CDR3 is TGCAGTGCTAGTGGACAGTACAATGAGCAGTTCTTC.

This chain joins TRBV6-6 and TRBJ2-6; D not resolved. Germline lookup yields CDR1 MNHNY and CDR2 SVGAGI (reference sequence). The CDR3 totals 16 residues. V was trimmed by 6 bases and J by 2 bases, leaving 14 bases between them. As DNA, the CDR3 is TGTGCCAGCAGCGACGGAGTCGGCACTGGGGCCAACGTCCTGACTTTC. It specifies CASSDGVGTGANVLTF.

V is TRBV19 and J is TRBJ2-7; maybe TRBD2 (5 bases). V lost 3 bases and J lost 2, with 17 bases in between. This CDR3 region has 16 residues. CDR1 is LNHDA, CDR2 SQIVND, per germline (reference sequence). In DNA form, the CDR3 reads TGTGCCAGTAGTATCTCCCCGGGGAGTCCCGCCTACGAGCAGTACTTC. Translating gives CASSISPGSPAYEQYF. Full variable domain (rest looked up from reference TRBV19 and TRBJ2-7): DGGITQSPKYLFRKEGQNVTLSCEQNLNHDAMYWYRQDPGQGLRLIYYSQIVNDFQKGDIAEGYSVSREKKESFPLTVTSAQKNPTAFYLCASSISPGSPAYEQYFGPGTRLTVT.

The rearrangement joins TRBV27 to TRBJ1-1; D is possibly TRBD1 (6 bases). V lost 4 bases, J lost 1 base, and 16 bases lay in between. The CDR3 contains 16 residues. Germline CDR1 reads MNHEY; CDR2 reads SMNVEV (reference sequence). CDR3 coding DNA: TGTGCCAGCAGTTCCCTTTTTCAGGGGAGGAACACTGAAGCTTTCTTT. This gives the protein CASSSLFQGRNTEAFF.

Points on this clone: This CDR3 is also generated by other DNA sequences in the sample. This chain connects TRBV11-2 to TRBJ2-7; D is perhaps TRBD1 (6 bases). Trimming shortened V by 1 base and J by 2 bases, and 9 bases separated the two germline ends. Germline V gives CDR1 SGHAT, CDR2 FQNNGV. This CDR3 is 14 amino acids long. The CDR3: CASSLVAGAYEQYF. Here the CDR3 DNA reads TGTGCCAGCAGCTTAGTTGCAGGGGCCTACGAGCAGTACTTC.

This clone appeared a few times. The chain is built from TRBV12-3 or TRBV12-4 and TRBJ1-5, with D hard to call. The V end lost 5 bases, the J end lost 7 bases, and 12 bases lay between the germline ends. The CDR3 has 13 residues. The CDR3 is CASSPRQKQPQHF. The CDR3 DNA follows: TGTGCCAGCAGTCCCAGACAAAAGCAGCCCCAGCATTTT.